The 31 T cell receptor beta chains below were found in one sample sequenced in a study of human T cells and chemical hapten exposure. TCRdb fed the RACE reads into MiXCR, producing one record per CDR3 protein. The repertoire holds 150,000 or so distinct CDR3 sequences, with around 13% as singletons. Time point given: patch test 1, 2 weeks after DPC sensitization. Treatment: therapeutic diphenylcyclopropenone sensitization with weekly scalp DPC. Source: whole blood, taken in connection with sensitization to the hapten diphenylcyclopropenone (DPC). The receptor source for this set is a woman in her thirties with alopecia areata. Some clones in this sample may be carry-over from other donors' samples.

The J gene is TRBJ1-1, the V gene TRBV7-2; D is uncertain. The CDR3 length is 13 residues. Trimming removed 5 bases at V and 10 bases at J, with 17 bases between. In germline, CDR1 is SGHTA, CDR2 FQGNSA. The CDR3 sequence is CASSPYTADGAFF. CDR3 coding DNA: TGTGCCAGCAGCCCTTACACGGCAGACGGAGCTTTCTTT.

The chain employs TRBV6-1 and TRBJ1-1; D remains unclear. Germline-derived CDR1 and CDR2 are MNHNS and SASEGT. The CDR3 contains 14 residues. Trimming removed 4 bases at V and 4 bases at J, with 13 bases between. The CDR3 DNA is TGTGCCAGCAGTGTTATGAGGTCGGGCACTGAAGCTTTCTTT. Translation gives CASSVMRSGTEAFF.

The chain recombines TRBV29-1 with TRBJ1-2; unclear D gene. The CDR3 is 12 amino acids. Deletions cut 0 bases from V and 5 bases from J, with 7 bases between. Germline V gene sequence: CDR1 SQVTM, CDR2 ANQGSEA. The CDR3 is CSVEDQGYGYTF. CDR3 bases: TGCAGCGTTGAAGATCAAGGTTATGGCTACACCTTC.

At least ten counts were recorded for this clonotype. The gene calls are TRBV14 and TRBJ1-1; the D gene is possibly TRBD1 (5 bases). The CDR3 loop spans 13 amino acids. Trimming removed 3 bases at V and 5 bases at J, with 10 bases between. Germline V gene sequence: CDR1 SGHDN, CDR2 FVKESK. The CDR3 bases are TGTGCCAGCAGCCACAGGGTCGGAACTGAAGCTTTCTTT. Amino acid sequence: CASSHRVGTEAFF.

Ten or more counts support this clonotype. The chain employs TRBV20-1 and TRBJ2-1; D not certain. This CDR3 has 11 residues. V lost 6 bases and J 3 bases, leaving 6 bases between the germline ends. Germline CDR1 and CDR2: DFQATT and SNEGSKA (reference sequence). CDR3 nucleotide sequence: TGCAGTGCGGACCGCTACAATGAGCAGTTCTTC. Translation gives CSADRYNEQFF.

The rearrangement joins TRBV29-1 to TRBJ2-1; a weak D match, TRBD2 (5 bases). The germline CDR1 and CDR2 sequences are SQVTM and ANQGSEA. The CDR3 has 12 residues. Trimming left V 7 bases short and J 6 bases short, with 13 bases between. CDR3 DNA sequence: TGCAGCGCCTGGTCGGGGTCCAATGAGCAGTTCTTC. As protein: CSAWSGSNEQFF.

The chain employs TRBV5-5 and TRBJ2-7; D unclear. V lost 0 bases to trimming and J lost 4 bases, with 5 bases between them. Germline loops: CDR1 SGHKS, CDR2 YYEKEE (reference sequence). There are 12 residues in the CDR3. CDR3 protein: CASSLEWYEQYF. In nucleotides, the CDR3 is TGTGCCAGCAGCTTGGAGTGGTACGAGCAGTACTTC.

This chain links TRBV6-6 with TRBJ2-7; 8 nucleotides align to TRBD1. Looked up from germline, CDR1 is MNHNY and CDR2 is SVGAGI (reference sequence). The length of the CDR3 is 16 residues. Trimming removed 5 bases from V and 2 bases from J; junction bases left unmatched: 11. This CDR3 is CASSDTARQGPYEQYF. The CDR3 DNA is TGTGCCAGCAGTGACACAGCCCGACAGGGGCCCTACGAGCAGTACTTC.

The CDR3 reads CASSCLRNEQFF. The CDR3 DNA follows: TGTGCCAGCAGCTGCCTTCGGAATGAGCAGTTCTTC. The chain has TRBV21-1 and TRBJ2-1. TRBV21-1 is listed as a pseudogene. The CDR3 totals 12 residues.

V and J are TRBV20-1 and TRBJ2-5; 7 positions agree with TRBD2. The germline CDR1 and CDR2 sequences are DFQATT and SNEGSKA (reference sequence). The CDR3 has 16 residues. V lost 6 bases to trimming and J lost 0 bases; unmatched junction nucleotides: 13. CDR3 protein: CSALNPIGLDQETQYF. As DNA, the CDR3 is TGCAGTGCCCTTAACCCTATCGGACTAGACCAAGAGACCCAGTACTTC.

In its sample, this clonotype was seen many times. V usage is TRBV6-2 or TRBV6-3 and J usage is TRBJ2-1; 11 nucleotides align to TRBD2. Per germline, CDR1 MNHEY and CDR2 SVGEGT. Trimming cost V 10 bases and J 8 bases; bases outside gene matches: 22. The CDR3 runs 18 residues. DNA for the CDR3: TGTGCCACCCAAGCCGGCATCCTAGCGGGGGGCGTTTTCGATGAGCAGTTCTTC. It translates to CATQAGILAGGVFDEQFF.

This clonotype was found a few times. This rearrangement joins TRBV20-1 to TRBJ2-2; the D is unclear. The ends were cut back, 3 bases at V and 0 bases at J, with 8 bases in the middle. CDR1 and CDR2 (germline): DFQATT, SNEGSKA (reference sequence). This CDR3 contains 14 residues. In DNA, the CDR3 is TGCAGTGCTAGGCTAATTGCGAACACCGGGGAGCTGTTTTTT. Protein product: CSARLIANTGELFF.

J is TRBJ2-7 and V is TRBV7-2, with 9 positions matching TRBD1. Germline V gives CDR1 SGHTA, CDR2 FQGNSA. V gave up 5 bases and J gave up 6 bases; unmatched junction bases: 8. The CDR3 contains 14 residues. The CDR3 bases are TGTGCCAGCAGCGCACAGGGGGCGTCGATCGAGCAGTACTTC. Translation: CASSAQGASIEQYF.

This clonotype was observed a handful of times. V usage is TRBV19 and J usage is TRBJ2-1; D possibly corresponds to TRBD1 (6 bases). CDR3 size: 12 residues. Germline V CDR1 and CDR2: LNHDA, SQIVND (reference sequence). V was trimmed by 6 bases and J by 9 bases, leaving 12 bases between them. This CDR3 reads CASSQGWVEQFF. The CDR3 nucleotides are TGTGCCAGTAGCCAGGGGTGGGTTGAGCAGTTCTTC.

There are a few counts of this clonotype. The chain is built from TRBV27 and TRBJ2-3; D is possibly TRBD1 (7 bases). V gave up 8 bases and J gave up 0 bases, with 15 bases separating them. Germline loops: CDR1 MNHEY, CDR2 SMNVEV (reference sequence). The length of the CDR3 is 15 residues. The CDR3 loop reads CASALTGTSTDTQYF. The CDR3 DNA is TGTGCCAGCGCCTTGACAGGGACTAGCACAGATACGCAGTATTTT.

This clonotype was counted between two and nine times. The chain is built from TRBV12-3 or TRBV12-4 and TRBJ1-1; D possibly corresponds to TRBD1 (6 bases). V gave up 5 bases and J gave up 10 bases, with 14 bases separating them. This CDR3 region has 12 residues. The CDR3 DNA sequence: TGTGCCAGCAGTGGGGTGGACAGAACAGCTTTCTTT. Translation: CASSGVDRTAFF.

In this sample, this clonotype turned up many times. The chain combines TRBV27 with TRBJ2-1; 7 bases agree with TRBD2. This CDR3 contains 16 residues. Germline V CDR1 and CDR2: MNHEY, SMNVEV (reference sequence). After removal of 5 bases from V and 7 bases from J, the junction contained 14 bases not matched to a gene. The CDR3 protein is CASSPPRTRLGNEQFF. CDR3 DNA: TGTGCCAGCAGTCCACCCCGGACTAGACTGGGTAATGAGCAGTTCTTC.

The CDR3 here is CATSRAGAHEGETQYF. The CDR3 DNA is TGTGCCACCAGCAGGGCCGGCGCCCACGAGGGTGAGACCCAGTACTTC. V is TRBV15 and J is TRBJ2-5; TRBD2 might be the D (5 bases). In germline, CDR1 is LNHNV, CDR2 YYDKDF (reference sequence). The CDR3 is made up of 16 amino acids. Trimming shortened V by 3 bases and J by 5 bases, and 19 bases separated the two germline ends. The variable domain in full, completed from reference TRBV15 and TRBJ2-5, reads DAMVIQNPRYQVTQFGKPVTLSCSQTLNHNVMYWYQQKSSQAPKLLFHYYDKDFNNEADTPDNFQSRRPNTSFCFLDIRSPGLGDTAMYLCATSRAGAHEGETQYFGPGTRLLVL.

Ten or more counts support this clonotype. This chain uses TRBV24-1 with TRBJ1-5; D remains unclear. This CDR3 has 13 amino acids. Germline lookup yields CDR1 KGHDR and CDR2 SFDVKD. Trimming removed 2 bases at V and 10 bases at J, with 11 bases between. Here the CDR3 DNA reads TGTGCCACCAGTGATTGGACCGGCATCCCCCAGCATTTT. Residues: CATSDWTGIPQHF.

The gene calls are TRBV9 and TRBJ2-1; D possibly corresponds to TRBD2 (5 bases). CDR3 size: 15 residues. Germline V gene lookup returns CDR1 SGDLS and CDR2 YYNGEE. The V and J ends lost 3 bases and 1 base respectively, with 11 bases between them. The CDR3 region is CASSETEGSYNEQFF. For the CDR3, the DNA is TGTGCCAGCAGCGAGACCGAGGGTTCCTACAATGAGCAGTTCTTC.

The sample holds a few counts of this clonotype. The chain carries TRBV7-9 and TRBJ2-3; D is ambiguous. The CDR3 covers 15 residues. CDR1 SEHNR and CDR2 FQNEAQ come from the germline V gene (reference sequence). With 5 bases removed from V and 6 bases from J, the gap between germline ends came to 18 bases. This CDR3 reads CASSNEGMPVDTQYF. The CDR3 DNA reads as TGTGCCAGCAGCAATGAAGGAATGCCGGTGGATACGCAGTATTTT.

This clonotype was counted once. This chain links TRBV28 with TRBJ1-1, with TRBD1 matching over 9 bases. Germline V CDR1 and CDR2: MDHEN, SYDVKM. This CDR3 comprises 14 residues. Trimming at V came to 6 bases and at J to 8 bases, leaving 10 bases not matched to a gene. CDR3 nucleotide sequence: TGTGCCAGCAGGGACAGGGGCCTCCTCGGGGAAGCTTTCTTT. This gives the protein CASRDRGLLGEAFF.

This chain uses TRBV6-6 with TRBJ1-4; D gene ambiguous. The CDR3 runs 14 residues. The V and J ends lost 8 bases and 4 bases respectively, with 14 bases between them. Per germline, CDR1 MNHNY and CDR2 SVGAGI (reference sequence). CDR3 sequence (DNA): TGTGCCAGCCAGGTTGGGGTTGGTAATGAAAAACTGTTTTTT. The encoded protein is CASQVGVGNEKLFF.

Only a few counts were recorded for this clonotype. The gene calls are TRBV3-1 and TRBJ2-6, with 11 bases fitting TRBD2. Germline V gene sequence: CDR1 LGHDT, CDR2 YNNKEL (reference sequence). The CDR3 consists of 19 residues. Trimming at V came to 3 bases and at J to 2 bases, leaving 9 bases not matched to a gene. CDR3 residues: CASSHRNSGRATGANVLTF. The CDR3 coding sequence is TGTGCCAGCAGCCATCGAAATAGCGGGAGGGCCACTGGGGCCAACGTCCTGACTTTC.

This chain's CDR3 is CASSSRDSNQPQHF. As DNA, the CDR3 is TGTGCCAGCAGCTCCCGGGACAGCAATCAGCCCCAGCATTTT. The V gene is TRBV7-2, the J gene TRBJ1-5; TRBD1 might be the D (5 bases). Looked up from germline, CDR1 is SGHTA and CDR2 is FQGNSA. The ends were cut back, 4 bases at V and 1 base at J, with 8 bases in the middle. The CDR3 loop spans 14 amino acids.

The CDR3 region is CASSLDGPTSGAPYNEQFF. The CDR3 coding sequence is TGTGCCAGCAGCTTAGATGGCCCAACTAGCGGCGCCCCCTACAATGAGCAGTTCTTC. The chain uses TRBV11-2 and TRBJ2-1; the match to TRBD2 covers 8 bases. This CDR3 has 19 amino acids. V trimming: 0 bases; J trimming: 2 bases; junction bases outside the gene matches: 12. CDR1 is SGHAT, CDR2 FQNNGV, per germline.

This clonotype was seen many times. The chain carries TRBV4-1 and TRBJ1-1, with 7 nucleotides matching TRBD1. Germline trimming cut 4 bases from V and 5 bases from J; bases unmatched to any gene: 4. The CDR3 contains 13 residues. Germline-derived CDR1 and CDR2 are MGHRA and YSYEKL. The CDR3 bases are TGCGCCAGCAGCCTGGACAGGACAACTGAAGCTTTCTTT. Translation gives CASSLDRTTEAFF.

This clonotype was detected only a few times. This chain links TRBV7-6 with TRBJ2-5; 10 bases fit TRBD2. The CDR3 runs 18 residues. V gave up 2 bases and J gave up 5 bases; unmatched junction bases: 14. Germline CDR1 and CDR2: SGHVS and FNYEAQ. The CDR3 bases are TGTGCCAGCAGCTTACCCTTGAGCGGGAGGGCCCTCGGGGAGACCCAGTACTTC. The encoded protein is CASSLPLSGRALGETQYF.

The chain joins TRBV7-9 to TRBJ2-7, with unresolved D. The CDR3 sequence is 13 residues long. Germline V lookup: CDR1 SEHNR, CDR2 FQNEAQ (reference sequence). Between the trimmed V and J ends, which lost 5 bases and 6 bases, there was a span of 14 bases. This CDR3 is CASSPIRVPEQYF. For the CDR3, the DNA is TGTGCCAGCAGCCCCATTAGGGTTCCCGAGCAGTACTTC.

The rearrangement joins TRBV7-9 to TRBJ2-3; possible D gene TRBD2, 5 bases. CDR1 is SEHNR and CDR2 is FQNEAQ in the germline V gene (reference sequence). With 5 bases removed from V and 2 bases from J, the gap between germline ends came to 11 bases. The CDR3 is 14 residues long. The CDR3: CASSKEDSTDTQYF. The CDR3 DNA follows: TGTGCCAGCAGCAAGGAGGACTCCACAGATACGCAGTATTTT. The complete variable domain, with remaining parts taken from reference TRBV7-9 and TRBJ2-3, reads DTGVSQNPRHKITKRGQNVTFRCDPISEHNRLYWYRQTLGQGPEFLTYFQNEAQLEKSRLLSDRFSAERPKGSFSTLEIQRTEQGDSAMYLCASSKEDSTDTQYFGPGTRLTVL.

Many counts were recorded for this clonotype. The chain employs TRBV7-3 and TRBJ2-2; TRBD1 or TRBD2 may be the D gene (7 bases each). Germline loops: CDR1 SGHTA, CDR2 FQGTGA. Trimming cost V 2 bases and J 4 bases, with 11 bases left between them. This CDR3 spans 15 amino acids. For the CDR3, the DNA is TGTGCCAGCAGCTTACAGGGGGGGACCACCGGGGAGCTGTTTTTT. Protein product: CASSLQGGTTGELFF.